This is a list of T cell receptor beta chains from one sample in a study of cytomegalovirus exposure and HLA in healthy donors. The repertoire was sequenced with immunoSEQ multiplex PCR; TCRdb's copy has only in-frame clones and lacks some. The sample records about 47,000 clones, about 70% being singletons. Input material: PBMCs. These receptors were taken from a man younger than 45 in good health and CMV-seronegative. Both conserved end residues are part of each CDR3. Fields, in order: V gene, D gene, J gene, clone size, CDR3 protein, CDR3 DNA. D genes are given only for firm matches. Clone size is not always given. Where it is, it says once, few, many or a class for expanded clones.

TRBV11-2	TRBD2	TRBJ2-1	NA	CASSPRTRKINEQFF	TGTGCCAGCAGCCCCCGGACTAGAAAGATCAATGAGCAGTTCTTC
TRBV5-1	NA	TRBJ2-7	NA	CASSSPGEQYF	TGCGCCAGCAGCAGCCCGGGCGAGCAGTACTTC
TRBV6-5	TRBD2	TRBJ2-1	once	CASSSLAGPSYNEQFF	TGTGCCAGCAGTTCTCTAGCGGGACCCTCCTACAATGAGCAGTTCTTC
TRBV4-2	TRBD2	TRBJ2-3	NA	CASSQPSGSVTDTQYF	TGTGCCAGCAGCCAGCCTAGCGGGAGCGTTACCGATACGCAGTATTTT
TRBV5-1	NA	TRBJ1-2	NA	CASSLRSGHYGYTF	TGCGCCAGCAGCTTGCGCTCAGGGCACTATGGCTACACCTTC
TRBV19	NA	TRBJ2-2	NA	CASSIVGGELFF	TGTGCCAGTAGTATCGTCGGCGGGGAGCTGTTTTTT
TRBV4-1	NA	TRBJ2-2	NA	CASSQDLELFF	TGCGCCAGCAGCCAGGACTTGGAGCTGTTTTTT
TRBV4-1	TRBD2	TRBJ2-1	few	CASSQGLAGRRYNEQFF	TGCGCCAGCAGCCAAGGCCTAGCGGGACGCCGCTACAATGAGCAGTTCTTC
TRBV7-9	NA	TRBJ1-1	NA	CASSLASTPNTEAFF	TGTGCCAGCAGCTTAGCCTCGACACCGAACACTGAAGCTTTCTTT
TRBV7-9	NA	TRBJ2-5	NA	CASSLPNYGAQYF	TGTGCCAGCAGCTTACCCAATTACGGGGCCCAGTACTTC
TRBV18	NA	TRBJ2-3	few	CASSPQEGTDTQYF	TGTGCCAGCTCACCACAGGAGGGGACAGATACGCAGTATTTT
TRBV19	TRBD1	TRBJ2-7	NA	CASNTGTDYEQYF	TGTGCCAGTAATACCGGGACAGACTACGAGCAGTACTTC
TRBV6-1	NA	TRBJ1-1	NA	CASRVTELNTEAFF	TGTGCCAGCAGGGTGACAGAATTGAACACTGAAGCTTTCTTT
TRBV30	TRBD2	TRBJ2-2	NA	CAWSNSGRGTGELFF	TGTGCCTGGAGCAATAGCGGGAGGGGCACCGGGGAGCTGTTTTTT
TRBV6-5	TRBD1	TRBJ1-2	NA	CASSYSQNPGGYGYTF	TGTGCCAGCAGTTACTCGCAAAACCCAGGGGGATATGGCTACACCTTC
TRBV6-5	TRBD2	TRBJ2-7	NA	CAAGGLAGSGYEQYF	TGTGCAGCCGGGGGCCTAGCGGGAAGTGGGTACGAGCAGTACTTC
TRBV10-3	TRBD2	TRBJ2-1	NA	CATRRLAGTYNEQFF	TGTGCCACCAGACGACTAGCGGGAACATACAATGAGCAGTTCTTC
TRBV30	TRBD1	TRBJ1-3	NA	CACSPGGYSGNTIYF	TGTGCCTGTTCTCCAGGGGGCTACTCTGGAAACACCATATATTTT
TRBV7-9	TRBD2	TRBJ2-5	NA	CASSLGLALQETQYF	TGTGCCAGCAGCTTAGGACTAGCGCTACAAGAGACCCAGTACTTC
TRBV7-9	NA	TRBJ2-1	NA	CASSLSTGHLTYNEQFF	TGTGCCAGCAGCTTAAGTACGGGACACCTCACCTACAATGAGCAGTTCTTC
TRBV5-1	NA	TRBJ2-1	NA	CASSLNSVYNEQFF	TGCGCCAGCAGCTTAAATAGCGTCTACAATGAGCAGTTCTTC
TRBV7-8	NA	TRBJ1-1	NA	CASSPPGGREGAFF	TGTGCCAGCAGCCCCCCCGGGGGGCGGGAAGGAGCTTTCTTT
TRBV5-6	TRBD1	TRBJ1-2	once	CASSADRAGMMGYTF	TGTGCCAGCAGCGCAGACAGGGCTGGGATGATGGGCTACACCTTC
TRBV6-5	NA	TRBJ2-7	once	CASRSLVSYEQYF	TGTGCCAGCAGATCACTAGTTTCCTACGAGCAGTACTTC
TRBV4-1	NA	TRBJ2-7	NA	CASSQVRFYEQYF	TGCGCCAGCAGCCAAGTGCGATTCTACGAGCAGTACTTC
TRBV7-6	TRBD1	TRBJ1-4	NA	CASTPGGEKLFF	TGTGCCAGCACCCCAGGGGGGGAAAAACTGTTTTTT
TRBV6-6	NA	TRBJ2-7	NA	CASTTRDSYEQYF	TGTGCCAGCACCACGAGGGACTCCTACGAGCAGTACTTC
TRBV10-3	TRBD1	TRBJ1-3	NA	CAISQQGATGNTIYF	TGTGCCATCAGCCAACAGGGGGCGACCGGAAACACCATATATTTT
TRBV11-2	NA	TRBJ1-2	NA	CASSLGHHITPYGYTF	TGTGCCAGCAGCCTGGGACACCACATAACCCCCTATGGCTACACCTTC
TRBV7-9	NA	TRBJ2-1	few	CASSLVRNNEQFF	TGTGCCAGCAGCTTAGTGAGGAACAATGAGCAGTTCTTC
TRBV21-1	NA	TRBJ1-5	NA	CASSRGRDRGRDQPQHF	TGTGCCAGCAGCCGGGGGCGGGACAGGGGGCGAGATCAGCCCCAGCATTTT
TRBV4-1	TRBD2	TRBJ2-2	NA	CASSLLPGGNTGELFF	TGCGCCAGCAGCCTACTCCCGGGGGGGAACACCGGGGAGCTGTTTTTT
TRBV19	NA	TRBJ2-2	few	CASRTLADTGELFF	TGTGCCAGTAGGACTCTAGCCGACACCGGGGAGCTGTTTTTT
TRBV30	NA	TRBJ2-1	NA	CAWRGLRNEQFF	TGTGCCTGGAGGGGACTTCGGAATGAGCAGTTCTTC
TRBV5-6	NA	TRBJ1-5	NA	CASSGQGTGQPQHF	TGTGCCAGCAGCGGGCAGGGCACAGGTCAGCCCCAGCATTTT
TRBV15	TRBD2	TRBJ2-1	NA	CATSRDFSVGTSPYNEQFF	TGTGCCACCAGCAGAGATTTCTCTGTGGGGACTAGCCCGTACAATGAGCAGTTCTTC
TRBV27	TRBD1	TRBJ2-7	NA	CASSPGTAYEQYF	TGTGCCAGCAGTCCCGGGACAGCCTACGAGCAGTACTTC
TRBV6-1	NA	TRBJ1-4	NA	CASSEGVGDREKLFF	TGTGCCAGCAGTGAAGGAGTAGGGGATCGTGAAAAACTGTTTTTT
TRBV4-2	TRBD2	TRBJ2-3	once	CASSPGGPADTQYF	TGTGCCAGCAGCCCGGGAGGGCCCGCAGATACGCAGTATTTT
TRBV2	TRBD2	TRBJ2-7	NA	CASSSRTSGRSYEQYF	TGTGCCAGCAGTAGTAGGACTAGCGGGAGGTCCTACGAGCAGTACTTC
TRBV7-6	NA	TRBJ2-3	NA	CASSPQILDTQYF	TGTGCCAGCAGCCCACAGATCCTAGATACGCAGTATTTT
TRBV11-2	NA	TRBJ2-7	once	CASSLRFGGVPYEQYF	TGTGCCAGCAGCTTAAGGTTCGGAGGAGTACCCTACGAGCAGTACTTC
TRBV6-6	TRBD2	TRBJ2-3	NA	CASSAGTSGTDTQYF	TGTGCCAGCAGTGCGGGGACTAGCGGGACAGATACGCAGTATTTT
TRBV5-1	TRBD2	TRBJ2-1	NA	CASSLVPQRERYYNEQFF	TGCGCCAGCAGCTTGGTCCCACAGCGGGAGCGATACTACAATGAGCAGTTCTTC
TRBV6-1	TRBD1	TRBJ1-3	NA	CATGTGGNTIYF	TGTGCCACCGGGACAGGCGGAAACACCATATATTTT
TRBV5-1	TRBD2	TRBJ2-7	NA	CASSFNRASGSIYEQYF	TGCGCCAGCAGCTTTAATAGGGCTAGCGGGAGTATCTACGAGCAGTACTTC
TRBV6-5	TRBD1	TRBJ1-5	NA	CASSSQGASNQPQHF	TGTGCCAGCAGTTCACAGGGGGCGAGCAATCAGCCCCAGCATTTT
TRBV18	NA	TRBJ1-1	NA	CASSPGAMSEAFF	TGTGCCAGCTCACCGGGGGCAATGTCTGAAGCTTTCTTT
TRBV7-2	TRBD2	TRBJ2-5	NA	CASSPTSAETQYF	TGTGCCAGCAGCCCTACTAGCGCAGAGACCCAGTACTTC
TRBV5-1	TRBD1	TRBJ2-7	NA	CASSLISGRGPLGQYF	TGCGCCAGCAGCTTGATAAGTGGCAGGGGGCCACTTGGGCAGTACTTC
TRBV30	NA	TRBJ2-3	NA	CACTGPATDTQYF	TGTGCCTGTACAGGACCTGCCACAGATACGCAGTATTTT
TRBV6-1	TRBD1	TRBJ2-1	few	CASRVTGQGSNEQFF	TGTGCCAGCAGAGTGACGGGACAGGGCTCGAATGAGCAGTTCTTC
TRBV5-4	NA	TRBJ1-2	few	CASSLSVGEGYGYTF	TGTGCCAGCAGCTTGTCGGTAGGAGAGGGCTATGGCTACACCTTC